This T cell receptor (beta chain) was captured in a study of blood T cell repertoires in COVID-19. Study context: Collection of acute and convalescent COVID-19 samples took place in the United States, Italy and Spain. T cells, B-cell-depleted T cells, or PBMCs provided the cDNA or gDNA that served as material.

Germline values: CDR1 SNHLY, CDR2 FYNNEI. The ends were cut back, 4 bases at V and 10 bases at J, with 10 bases in the middle. The CDR3 is 11 residues long. In the original workflow: Quantification of nucleated cells was approximated via reference gene primer amplification. Only in-frame clones appear in the TCRdb table, and some are missing; sequencing was by immunoSEQ multiplex PCR. The V and J calls and clone size come from that table; D and trimming were worked out from the DNA. The sample consists of about 120,000 clones, under 80% of them appearing once. Sequencing used peripheral blood. The J gene is TRBJ1-2, the V gene TRBV2; D gene uncertain. The receptor was isolated from a man aged 70 or older with acute or convalescent COVID-19. CDR3 region: CASSVYSSYTF. Here the CDR3 DNA reads TGTGCCAGCAGTGTATACAGCTCCTACACCTTC.